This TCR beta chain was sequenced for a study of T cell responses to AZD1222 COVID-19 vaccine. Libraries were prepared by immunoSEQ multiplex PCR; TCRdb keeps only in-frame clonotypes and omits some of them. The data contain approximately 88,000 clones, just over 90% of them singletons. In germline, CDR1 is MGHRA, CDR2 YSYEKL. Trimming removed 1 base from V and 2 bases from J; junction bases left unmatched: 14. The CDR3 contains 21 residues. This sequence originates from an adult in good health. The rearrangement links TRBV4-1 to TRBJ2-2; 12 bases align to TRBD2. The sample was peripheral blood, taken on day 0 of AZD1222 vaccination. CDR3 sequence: CASSQVLPPRTSGINTGELFF. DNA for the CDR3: TGCGCCAGCAGCCAAGTTCTTCCCCCAAGGACTAGCGGGATTAACACCGGGGAGCTGTTTTTT.